These T cell receptor beta chains were read from a single sample in a study of OX40 agonist ivuxolimab in advanced cancers. The method was immunoSEQ multiplex PCR; TCRdb's version includes in-frame clones alone and lacks a portion of them. The sample consists of 70,000 or so clones, 92% of them appearing once. This specimen was CD4+ or CD8+ T cells sorted from blood, taken in a trial of the OX40 agonist ivuxolimab. These receptors came from an adult with an advanced solid tumor such as melanoma, head and neck, liver or kidney cancer. CDR3s include the opening cysteine and the closing phenylalanine or tryptophan. The order of the fields is clone size, D gene, J gene, V gene, CDR3 protein, CDR3 DNA. The D gene is left open where the match is weak. Part of the rows lack a size; the others show once, few, many or a class for expanded clones.

.,.,TRBJ1-1,TRBV4-3,CASSQGGELNTEAFF,TGCGCCAGCAGTCAAGGTGGAGAGTTGAACACTGAAGCTTTCTTT
.,.,TRBJ1-4,TRBV9,CASSGNRNNEKLFF,TGTGCCAGCAGCGGGAACAGGAATAATGAAAAACTGTTTTTT
once,.,TRBJ1-1,TRBV2,CASSDGVNTEAFF,TGTGCCAGCAGTGACGGAGTAAACACTGAAGCTTTCTTT
.,.,TRBJ2-5,TRBV11-2,CASSISGAQETQYF,TGTGCCAGCAGCATATCCGGGGCCCAAGAGACCCAGTACTTC
.,.,TRBJ2-5,TRBV15,CATSRDRQRKDQETQYF,TGTGCCACCAGCAGAGATCGGCAGCGAAAGGACCAAGAGACCCAGTACTTC
.,.,TRBJ2-7,TRBV4-1,CASQESGVLQYF,TGCGCCAGCCAGGAATCCGGGGTATTACAGTACTTC
once,.,TRBJ1-2,TRBV9,CASSSQGTPNYGYTF,TGTGCCAGCAGCTCACAAGGGACGCCTAACTATGGCTACACCTTC
.,TRBD2,TRBJ2-1,TRBV6-1,CASTWGEGPGEQFF,TGTGCCAGCACGTGGGGGGAGGGACCAGGTGAGCAGTTCTTC
.,.,TRBJ1-1,TRBV6-5,CASRSSTLNTEAFF,TGTGCCAGCAGGAGCAGTACCCTGAACACTGAAGCTTTCTTT
.,.,TRBJ2-7,TRBV6-5,CASSYSAGTYEQYF,TGTGCCAGCAGTTACTCGGCAGGGACCTACGAGCAGTACTTC
.,.,TRBJ1-6,TRBV2,CASSESDEFNSPLHF,TGTGCCAGCAGTGAGTCGGACGAATTTAATTCACCCCTCCACTTT
.,.,TRBJ2-2,TRBV9,CASSVGTSSGELFF,TGTGCCAGCAGCGTTGGGACATCCTCCGGGGAGCTGTTTTTT
.,.,TRBJ1-2,TRBV9,CASSAGSGVGSGYTF,TGTGCCAGCAGCGCCGGCTCCGGTGTAGGCTCAGGCTACACCTTC
.,.,TRBJ2-3,TRBV9,CASSVQAAATDTQYF,TGTGCCAGCAGCGTACAAGCGGCCGCTACAGATACGCAGTATTTT
.,TRBD2,TRBJ2-1,TRBV12-5,CASGLPSGAYNEQFF,TGTGCTAGTGGTTTGCCTAGCGGGGCCTACAATGAGCAGTTCTTC
.,.,TRBJ1-5,TRBV27,CASSFGGAQPQHF,TGTGCCAGCAGTTTTGGGGGTGCTCAGCCCCAGCATTTT
.,.,TRBJ2-1,TRBV7-6,CASSATALGLYNEQFF,TGTGCCAGCAGCGCAACAGCATTAGGCCTTTACAATGAGCAGTTCTTC
.,TRBD2,TRBJ2-1,TRBV9,CASSSAGRGAYNEQFF,TGTGCCAGCAGCTCAGCGGGGCGGGGGGCCTACAATGAGCAGTTCTTC
once,TRBD1,TRBJ1-1,TRBV7-9,CASTTTGALDTEAFF,TGTGCCAGCACCACGACAGGGGCATTGGACACTGAAGCTTTCTTT
.,.,TRBJ2-2,TRBV25-1,CASSEYSRTGNTGELFF,TGTGCCAGCAGTGAATATTCAAGAACAGGGAACACCGGGGAGCTGTTTTTT
.,.,TRBJ1-2,TRBV6-6,CASSYPPNYGYTF,TGTGCCAGCAGTTATCCTCCGAATTATGGCTACACCTTC
.,TRBD2,TRBJ2-1,TRBV19,CASSVAGGPGNEQFF,TGTGCCAGTAGTGTAGCGGGGGGGCCGGGGAATGAGCAGTTCTTC
once,.,TRBJ1-2,TRBV25-1,CASSSRTANYGYTF,TGTGCCAGCAGTTCAAGGACAGCTAACTATGGCTACACCTTC
.,.,TRBJ2-5,TRBV5-1,CASSRGSRDIGETQYF,TGCGCCAGCAGCAGGGGGAGCAGGGACATTGGGGAGACCCAGTACTTC
.,.,TRBJ1-5,TRBV2,CASSVDSFGNQPQHF,TGTGCCAGCAGTGTGGACAGTTTCGGCAATCAGCCCCAGCATTTT
.,.,TRBJ2-3,TRBV6-5,CASRVGWRGADTQYF,TGTGCCAGCAGAGTAGGGTGGCGGGGCGCGGATACGCAGTATTTT
.,TRBD1,TRBJ1-2,TRBV13,CASSSGRGDGYTF,TGTGCCAGCAGCTCGGGCAGGGGGGACGGCTACACCTTC
.,.,TRBJ2-1,TRBV16,CASSQLGLMEGAHNEQFF,TGTGCCAGCAGCCAATTAGGACTAATGGAGGGGGCCCACAATGAGCAGTTCTTC
.,TRBD2,TRBJ2-3,TRBV7-6,CASSQYPAGGTDTQYF,TGTGCCAGCAGCCAGTATCCAGCGGGGGGTACAGATACGCAGTATTTT
.,.,TRBJ2-7,TRBV7-8,CASSFYVGGLIYEQYF,TGTGCCAGCAGCTTTTACGTGGGGGGCCTTATCTACGAGCAGTACTTC
.,TRBD1,TRBJ1-2,TRBV10-3,CAISPGGLDGYTF,TGTGCCATCAGCCCAGGGGGCCTGGATGGCTACACCTTC
.,.,TRBJ2-1,TRBV11-2,CASSLGGGANEQFF,TGTGCCAGCAGCTTAGGGGGAGGAGCGAATGAGCAGTTCTTC
.,.,TRBJ1-5,TRBV13,CASSSKGMSNQPQHF,TGTGCCAGCAGCTCCAAGGGGATGAGCAATCAGCCCCAGCATTTT
.,TRBD1,TRBJ2-7,TRBV27,CASSTMWSGTGAYEQYF,TGTGCCAGCAGCACGATGTGGTCCGGGACAGGGGCCTACGAGCAGTACTTC
once,TRBD2,TRBJ2-3,TRBV7-2,CASSLDPAGEGGHTQYF,TGTGCCAGCAGCTTAGATCCAGCGGGGGAGGGCGGGCATACGCAGTATTTT
once,.,TRBJ2-6,TRBV29-1,CSVEGRGAPLTGANVLTF,TGCAGCGTCGAGGGGAGGGGGGCCCCCCTAACTGGGGCCAACGTCCTGACTTTC
.,TRBD2,TRBJ2-7,TRBV6-1,CASSGIAGGSVYEQYF,TGTGCCAGCAGTGGAATAGCGGGGGGTTCCGTCTACGAGCAGTACTTC
.,.,TRBJ1-1,TRBV27,CASSLLTGGGPGAFF,TGTGCCAGCAGTTTATTGACCGGGGGAGGGCCGGGGGCTTTCTTT
.,.,TRBJ2-1,TRBV27,CASSFYNEQFF,TGTGCCAGCAGCTTCTACAATGAGCAGTTCTTC
.,.,TRBJ2-7,TRBV11-2,CASSPGPFSYEQYF,TGTGCCAGCAGCCCGGGACCGTTCTCCTACGAGCAGTACTTC
.,TRBD1,TRBJ2-7,TRBV7-6,CASSLDRVNEQYF,TGTGCCAGCAGCTTGGACAGGGTAAACGAGCAGTACTTC
.,TRBD1,TRBJ2-5,TRBV6-6,CASTPYRGNGETQYF,TGTGCCAGCACCCCCTACAGGGGGAATGGAGAGACCCAGTACTTC
.,.,TRBJ2-7,TRBV9,CASSPLGLEATYEQYF,TGTGCCAGCAGCCCCCTTGGGTTGGAAGCCACCTACGAGCAGTACTTC
.,.,TRBJ2-3,TRBV4-1,CASSDTGGSTDTQYF,TGCGCCAGCAGCGACACTGGGGGGAGCACAGATACGCAGTATTTT
.,.,TRBJ1-1,TRBV4-2,CASSLTLNTEAFF,TGTGCCAGCAGCCTGACACTAAACACTGAAGCTTTCTTT